A single sample is the source of the 27 T cell receptor beta chains below, sequenced in a study of regulatory T cells in long-lasting Graves disease. Documented time point: newly diagnosed GD, antithyroid drugs for less than 3 months. The TCR library was made from RNA extracted from PBMCs. Building the TCR beta libraries relied on iRepertoire HTBI primers, and CDR3 regions underwent Arm-PCR. Each CDR3 protein gets one entry after TCRdb re-called the multiplex PCR reads with MiXCR. The sample carries hundreds of thousands of distinct CDR3 sequences, approximately 12% recorded once. These same records also appear under a second study, on T cells in Graves' hyperthyroidism and ophthalmopathy.

The starting material was peripheral blood mononuclear cells (PBMCs), obtained at new diagnosis, from a patient treated with antithyroid drugs. These receptors all come from a woman in her thirties with Graves disease.

At least ten counts were recorded for this clonotype. The rearrangement links TRBV7-9 to TRBJ1-1; D gene unclear. Trimming took off 5 bases at V and 3 bases at J, with 16 bases between the two ends. CDR3 length equals 15 residues. Germline CDR1 SEHNR, CDR2 FQNEAQ (reference sequence). CDR3 DNA: TGTGCCAGCAGCCTCCATCTCGGTCCTCACACTGAAGCTTTCTTT. This codes for CASSLHLGPHTEAFF.

This clonotype was seen repeatedly, ten times or more. The chain couples TRBV2 to TRBJ2-1; D unclear. Per the germline V gene, CDR1 is SNHLY and CDR2 is FYNNEI. With 7 bases removed from V and 8 bases from J, the gap between germline ends came to 24 bases. This CDR3 spans 16 amino acids. In DNA form, the CDR3 reads TGTGCCAGCAACTGGGCGGCCTACCAAGGGTACGATGAGCAGTTCTTC. As protein: CASNWAAYQGYDEQFF.

This clonotype was found many times. The V call is TRBV9, the J call TRBJ2-5, with D possibly matching TRBD2 (5 bases). Germline assignment: CDR1 SGDLS and CDR2 YYNGEE. Trimming took off 0 bases at V and 5 bases at J, with 11 bases between the two ends. The CDR3 spans 14 residues. CDR3 region: CASSVAGGGETQYF. The CDR3 region has the DNA TGTGCCAGCAGCGTAGCAGGAGGTGGGGAGACCCAGTACTTC.

The chain links TRBV20-1 to TRBJ2-5, with 8 bases fitting TRBD2. Germline assignment: CDR1 DFQATT and CDR2 SNEGSKA (reference sequence). V lost 4 bases to trimming and J lost 4 bases; unmatched junction nucleotides: 8. This CDR3 is built from 14 residues. The CDR3 DNA sequence: TGCAGTGCTACACCGGGACTAGAGGGAGAGACCCAGTACTTC. Its translation is CSATPGLEGETQYF.

This clonotype came up many times. V usage is TRBV18 and J usage is TRBJ2-7; D possibly corresponds to TRBD1 (7 bases). V lost 3 bases to trimming and J lost 4 bases, with 13 bases between them. The CDR3 contains 14 residues. Germline CDR1 KGHSH, CDR2 LQKENI. The CDR3 DNA is TGTGCCAGCTCACCCATGGCAGGGGGGTACGAGCAGTACTTC. Its translation is CASSPMAGGYEQYF.

This clonotype has more than one count but fewer than ten. The rearrangement joins TRBV20-1 to TRBJ2-7, with a possible D match to TRBD2 (6 bases). The V end was cut by 1 base, the J end by 2 bases, with 18 bases between. The CDR3 spans 16 residues. The germline CDR1 and CDR2 sequences are DFQATT and SNEGSKA (reference sequence). The CDR3 reads CSARGFSGDSPYEQYF. The CDR3 coding sequence is TGCAGTGCTAGAGGTTTTAGCGGAGACTCCCCCTACGAGCAGTACTTC.

This clonotype was recorded many times. The chain has TRBV30 and TRBJ1-3; D uncertain. Trimming took off 1 base at V and 3 bases at J, with 10 bases between the two ends. The CDR3 loop spans 14 amino acids. Germline V CDR1 and CDR2: GTSNPN, SVGIG (reference sequence). CDR3 DNA sequence: TGTGCCTGGAGTGCCGGGATGCTTGGAAACACCATATATTTT. It codes for CAWSAGMLGNTIYF.

This clonotype was picked up many times. The CDR3 sequence is CASSPLAPSSYNEQFF. The CDR3 DNA is TGTGCCAGCAGCCCGCTAGCCCCGAGCTCCTACAATGAGCAGTTCTTC. The J gene is TRBJ2-1, the V gene TRBV7-6; TRBD2 is a possible D gene (5 bases). Germline CDR1 is SGHVS and CDR2 is FNYEAQ. V shed 5 bases and J shed 0 bases, with 14 bases lying between them. The CDR3 has 16 amino acids.

This clonotype was found many times. This rearrangement joins TRBV12-3 or TRBV12-4 to TRBJ2-7; the match to TRBD2 covers 10 bases. The CDR3 spans 19 residues. V was clipped by 3 bases and J by 2 bases; unmatched bases: 16. This CDR3 is CASSLSEGLAGVYTYEQYF. CDR3 sequence (DNA): TGTGCCAGCAGTTTGTCTGAGGGGCTAGCGGGAGTATACACCTACGAGCAGTACTTC.

This clonotype was observed many times. The chain has TRBV11-2 and TRBJ2-5; 7 bases map to TRBD2. Germline V lookup: CDR1 SGHAT, CDR2 FQNNGV. This CDR3 region has 14 residues. V lost 2 bases and J lost 4; bases outside the gene matches: 4. CDR3 in DNA: TGTGCCAGCAGCTTAAGTACTAGCGTAGAGACCCAGTACTTC. Its protein is CASSLSTSVETQYF.

The J gene is TRBJ2-7, the V gene TRBV10-3, with 7 bases fitting TRBD2. Germline V gene sequence: CDR1 ENHRY, CDR2 SYGVKD. Unmatched junction bases numbered 13, after V lost 4 bases and J lost 7 bases. There are 15 residues in the CDR3. The CDR3 coding sequence is TGTGCCATCAGTGCTCTGGCGGGAGTGGTTAGGGAGCAGTACTTC. As protein: CAISALAGVVREQYF.

This clonotype has a count of ten or more. This chain uses TRBV7-9 with TRBJ2-1; tentative D call: TRBD1 (6 bases). This CDR3 region has 16 residues. V dropped 0 bases and J dropped 9 bases, with 18 bases sitting between them. The germline V gene has CDR1 SEHNR and CDR2 FQNEAQ (reference sequence). For the CDR3, the DNA is TGTGCCAGCAGCTTAGCGCTGTTGTGGCAGGGGAGTGAGCAGTTCTTC. This sequence encodes CASSLALLWQGSEQFF. Using reference TRBV7-9 and TRBJ2-1 for the parts outside the CDR3, the full variable domain is DTGVSQNPRHKITKRGQNVTFRCDPISEHNRLYWYRQTLGQGPEFLTYFQNEAQLEKSRLLSDRFSAERPKGSFSTLEIQRTEQGDSAMYLCASSLALLWQGSEQFFGPGTRLTVL.

This clonotype was recorded many times. The rearrangement uses TRBV11-2 and TRBJ2-7; D is uncertain. CDR3 length equals 12 residues. V shed 3 bases and J shed 2 bases, with 5 bases lying between them. Germline V CDR1 and CDR2: SGHAT, FQNNGV. In DNA, the CDR3 is TGTGCCAGCAGCTTTACTACCTACGAGCAGTACTTC. Translation gives CASSFTTYEQYF.

This clonotype was recorded at least ten times. The chain uses TRBV20-1 and TRBJ1-1, with 10 bases fitting TRBD1. The V gene end was trimmed by 7 bases and the J gene end by 1 base; junction bases not matched to a gene: 3. The germline gives CDR1 DFQATT, CDR2 SNEGSKA (reference sequence). CDR3 length equals 13 residues. CDR3 DNA sequence: TGCAGTGAACGACAGGGGGCGAACACTGAAGCTTTCTTT. It is translated as CSERQGANTEAFF.

V is TRBV4-3 and J is TRBJ2-5, with 14 bases fitting TRBD2. The J segment lost 4 bases and the V segment lost 1 base, leaving 5 bases of the junction unmatched. Germline loops: CDR1 LGHNA, CDR2 YSLEER. The CDR3 extends over 17 amino acids. CDR3 nucleotide sequence: TGCGCCAGCAGCCAAGGGGGGACTAGCGGGAGCGGAGAGACCCAGTACTTC. Translating gives CASSQGGTSGSGETQYF.

The V gene is TRBV4-3, the J gene TRBJ1-2; no reliable D call. The V gene's germline CDR1 is LGHNA and CDR2 YSLEER. CDR3 length: 15 residues. V was shortened by 1 base and J by 8 bases, with 17 bases between the two germline ends. CDR3: CASSQVAGAIRGYTF. The CDR3 nucleotides are TGCGCCAGCAGCCAAGTAGCAGGCGCAATTCGGGGCTACACCTTC.

This clonotype was picked up many times. This sequence joins TRBV10-3 and TRBJ2-2; D gene ambiguous. This CDR3 is built from 12 residues. The V gene's germline CDR1 is ENHRY and CDR2 SYGVKD. Between the trimmed V and J ends, which lost 5 bases and 6 bases, there was a span of 7 bases. CDR3 in DNA: TGTGCCATCAGTATACTTTCCGGGGAGCTGTTTTTT. It encodes CAISILSGELFF.

About this clonotype itself: A much more abundant neighbour one base away suggests this may be a read error. Here the CDR3 DNA reads TGTACCAGCAGTGGACAGGGAGTGGTCTATGGCTACACCTTC. It specifies CTSSGQGVVYGYTF. V and J are TRBV2 and TRBJ1-2, with TRBD1 matching 8 bases. The CDR3 contains 14 residues. Germline-derived CDR1 and CDR2 are SNHLY and FYNNEI.

This clonotype was seen many times. The chain is built from TRBV29-1 and TRBJ2-2; 10 bases are shared with TRBD1. V shed 5 bases, J shed 6 bases, and the junction held 12 bases outside the gene matches. This CDR3 has 16 residues. The germline CDR1 and CDR2 sequences are SQVTM and ANQGSEA. The CDR3 is CSVFRAGDRGPGELFF. The CDR3 nucleotides read TGCAGCGTTTTCCGCGCAGGGGACAGGGGACCCGGGGAGCTGTTTTTT.

The J gene is TRBJ2-7, the V gene TRBV6-5, with D perhaps TRBD2 (6 bases). The CDR3 is made up of 13 amino acids. The germline V and J ends were trimmed by 2 bases and 4 bases, with 9 bases remaining between them. Germline CDR1 reads MNHEY; CDR2 reads SVGAGI. The CDR3 bases are TGTGCCAGCAGTTACACTAGCAGGTACGAGCAGTACTTC. Protein: CASSYTSRYEQYF.

The sample holds many counts of this clonotype. The chain uses TRBV7-9 and TRBJ1-2, with a possible D match to TRBD1 (5 bases). Germline assignment: CDR1 SEHNR and CDR2 FQNEAQ (reference sequence). Trimming stripped 1 base from V and 4 bases from J, with 10 bases between. The CDR3 sequence is 14 residues long. CDR3 loop: CASSLVEDTYGYTF. The CDR3 nucleotides are TGTGCCAGCAGCTTAGTAGAGGACACCTATGGCTACACCTTC.

To note about this clonotype: Just one base apart from a much larger clone, this may be a read error. The V gene is TRBV5-4, the J gene TRBJ1-1; D uncertain. The V end was cut by 5 bases, the J end by 1 base, with 9 bases between. Germline CDR1 is SGHNT and CDR2 is YYREEE (reference sequence). The CDR3 sequence is 13 residues long. In DNA, the CDR3 is TGTGCCAGCAGATACGACGGGAACACTGAAGCTTTCTTT. It is translated as CASRYDGNTEAFF.

This clonotype was counted many times. The chain recombines TRBV6-5 with TRBJ1-1; no clear D gene. This CDR3 is built from 14 residues. Trimming removed 4 bases from V and 1 base from J, with 10 bases in between. The V gene's germline CDR1 is MNHEY and CDR2 SVGAGI. CDR3 residues: CASSSKAANTEAFF. For the CDR3, the DNA is TGTGCCAGCAGTTCGAAGGCAGCGAACACTGAAGCTTTCTTT.

This clonotype came up a few times. This rearrangement joins TRBV30 to TRBJ2-3, with 10 bases lining up with TRBD1. From germline, CDR1 is GTSNPN and CDR2 SVGIG (reference sequence). The CDR3 is made up of 15 amino acids. With 5 bases clipped from V and 2 bases from J, the junction kept 7 bases outside the gene matches. CDR3 nucleotides: TGTGCCTGGGGCTCCGGGACAGGGGCCACAGATACGCAGTATTTT. Its translation is CAWGSGTGATDTQYF. The full variable domain, completed using reference TRBV30 and TRBJ2-3, is SQTIHQWPATLVQPVGSPLSLECTVEGTSNPNLYWYRQAAGRGLQLLFYSVGIGQISSEVPQNLSASRPQDRQFILSSKKLLLSDSGFYLCAWGSGTGATDTQYFGPGTRLTVL.

At least ten counts were recorded for this clonotype. J is TRBJ2-5 and V is TRBV30; 11 bases align to TRBD1. V was pared by 6 bases and J by 6 bases, with 9 bases of the junction left unmatched. The CDR3 has 14 residues. Germline values: CDR1 GTSNPN, CDR2 SVGIG (reference sequence). The CDR3 DNA reads TGTGCCTGCACTCGGACAGGGGGCGGGAAGACCCAGTACTTC. Translation gives CACTRTGGGKTQYF. Filled out from reference TRBV30 and TRBJ2-5, the complete variable domain reads SQTIHQWPATLVQPVGSPLSLECTVEGTSNPNLYWYRQAAGRGLQLLFYSVGIGQISSEVPQNLSASRPQDRQFILSSKKLLLSDSGFYLCACTRTGGGKTQYFGPGTRLLVL.

This chain uses TRBV10-2 with TRBJ2-2, with D perhaps TRBD1 (6 bases). In germline, CDR1 is WSHSY, CDR2 SAAADI. V dropped 9 bases and J dropped 0 bases, with 17 bases sitting between them. The CDR3 is 16 amino acids. CDR3 in DNA: TGCGCCAGTAAAACAGGGATCGTCTCGAACACCGGGGAGCTGTTTTTT. It translates to CASKTGIVSNTGELFF.

This clonotype was found a few times. CDR3 coding DNA: TGTGCCAGCAGCTTTTCGTGGTCTGGGAACTATGGCTACACCTTC. Its protein is CASSFSWSGNYGYTF. The chain combines TRBV7-9 with TRBJ1-2, with no clear D. There are 15 residues in the CDR3. CDR1 and CDR2 (germline): SEHNR, FQNEAQ (reference sequence). Between the trimmed V and J ends, which lost 3 bases and 2 bases, there was a span of 13 bases.